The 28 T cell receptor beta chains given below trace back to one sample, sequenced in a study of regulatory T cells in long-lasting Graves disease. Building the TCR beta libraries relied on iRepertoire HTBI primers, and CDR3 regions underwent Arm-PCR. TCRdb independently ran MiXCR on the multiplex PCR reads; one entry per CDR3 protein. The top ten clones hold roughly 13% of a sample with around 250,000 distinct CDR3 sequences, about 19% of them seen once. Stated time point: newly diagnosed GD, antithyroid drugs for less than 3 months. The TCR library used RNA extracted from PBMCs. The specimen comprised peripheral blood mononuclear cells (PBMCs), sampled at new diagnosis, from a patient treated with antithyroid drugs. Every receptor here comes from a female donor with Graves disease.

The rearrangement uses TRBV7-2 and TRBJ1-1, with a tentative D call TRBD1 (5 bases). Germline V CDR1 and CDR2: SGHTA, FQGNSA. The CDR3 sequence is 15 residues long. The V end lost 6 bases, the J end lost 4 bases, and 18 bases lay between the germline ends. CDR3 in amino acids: CASRRMSAGVTEAFF. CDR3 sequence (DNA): TGTGCCAGCAGACGCATGTCAGCGGGGGTCACTGAAGCTTTCTTT.

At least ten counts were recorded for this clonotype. CDR3 residues: CASSPPVVQTNTDTQYF. The CDR3 DNA reads as TGTGCCAGCAGTCCCCCGGTGGTACAGACTAACACAGATACGCAGTATTTT. The chain has TRBV12-3 or TRBV12-4 and TRBJ2-3, with D possibly TRBD2 on 5 matching bases. Trimming shortened V by 5 bases and J by 2 bases, and 20 bases separated the two germline ends. The CDR3 has 17 amino acids.

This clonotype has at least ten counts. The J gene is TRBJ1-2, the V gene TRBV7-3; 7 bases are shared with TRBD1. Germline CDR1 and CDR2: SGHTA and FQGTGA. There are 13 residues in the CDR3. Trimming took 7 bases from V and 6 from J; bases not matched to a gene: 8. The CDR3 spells CASNRQGPDGYTF. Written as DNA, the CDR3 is TGTGCCAGCAACCGACAGGGCCCAGATGGCTACACCTTC.

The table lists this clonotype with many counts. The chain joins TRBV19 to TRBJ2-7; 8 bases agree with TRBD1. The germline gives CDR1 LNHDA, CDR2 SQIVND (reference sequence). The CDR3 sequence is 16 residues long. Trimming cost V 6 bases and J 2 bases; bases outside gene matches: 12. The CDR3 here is CASSPYGTGDPYEQYF. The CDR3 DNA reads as TGTGCCAGTAGCCCTTATGGGACAGGAGACCCCTACGAGCAGTACTTC.

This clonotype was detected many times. This CDR3 is CASSPSGRTEAFF. DNA for the CDR3: TGTGCCAGCAGTCCCAGTGGAAGAACTGAAGCTTTCTTT. This sequence joins TRBV11-2 and TRBJ1-1; D not certain. Per germline, CDR1 SGHAT and CDR2 FQNNGV. The CDR3 extends over 13 amino acids. The germline V and J ends were trimmed by 6 bases and 5 bases, with 13 bases remaining between them.

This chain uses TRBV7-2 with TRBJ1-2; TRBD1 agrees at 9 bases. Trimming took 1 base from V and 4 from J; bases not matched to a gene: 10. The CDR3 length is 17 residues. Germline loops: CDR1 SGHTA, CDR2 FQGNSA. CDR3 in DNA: TGTGCCAGCAGCTTAGAACTCCCCGGGACAGGGCCCTATGGCTACACCTTC. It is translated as CASSLELPGTGPYGYTF.

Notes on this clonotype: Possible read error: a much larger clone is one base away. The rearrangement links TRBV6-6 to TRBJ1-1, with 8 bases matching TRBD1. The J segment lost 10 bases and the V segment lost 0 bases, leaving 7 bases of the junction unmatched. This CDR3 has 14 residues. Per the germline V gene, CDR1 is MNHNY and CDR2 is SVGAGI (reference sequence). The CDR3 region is CASSYSGRGLVAFF. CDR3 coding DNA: TGTGCCAGCAGTTACTCGGGCAGGGGGCTTGTAGCTTTCTTT.

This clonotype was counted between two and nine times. CDR3 protein: CASSPRGTLNTEAFF. The CDR3 DNA reads as TGTGCCAGCAGCCCCCGTGGGACACTTAACACTGAAGCTTTCTTT. This chain uses TRBV9 with TRBJ1-1; a possible D gene is TRBD1 (6 bases). This CDR3 has 15 amino acids. CDR1 is SGDLS, CDR2 YYNGEE, per germline. V shed 4 bases and J shed 2 bases, with 15 bases lying between them.

The CDR3 bases are TGTGCCAGCAGTTTGCGGACAGGCAAAAACATTCAGTACTTC. Amino acids: CASSLRTGKNIQYF. This rearrangement joins TRBV12-3 or TRBV12-4 to TRBJ2-4; 7 nucleotides agree with TRBD1. V shed 3 bases and J 3 bases; nucleotides not matched to a gene: 2. This CDR3 region has 14 residues.

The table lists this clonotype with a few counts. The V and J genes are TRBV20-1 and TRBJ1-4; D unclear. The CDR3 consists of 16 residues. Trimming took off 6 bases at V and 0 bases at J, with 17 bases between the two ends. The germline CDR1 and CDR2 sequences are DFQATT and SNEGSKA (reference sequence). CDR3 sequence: CSAQSRFSATNEKLFF. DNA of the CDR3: TGCAGTGCCCAAAGTCGCTTTAGTGCAACTAATGAAAAACTGTTTTTT.

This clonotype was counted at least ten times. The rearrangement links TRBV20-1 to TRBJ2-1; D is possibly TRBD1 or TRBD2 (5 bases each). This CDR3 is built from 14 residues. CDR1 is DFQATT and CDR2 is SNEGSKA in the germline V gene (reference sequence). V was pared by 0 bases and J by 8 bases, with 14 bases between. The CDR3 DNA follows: TGCAGTGCTAGAGATTTAGCCGGGACGGATGAGCAGTTCTTC. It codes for CSARDLAGTDEQFF.

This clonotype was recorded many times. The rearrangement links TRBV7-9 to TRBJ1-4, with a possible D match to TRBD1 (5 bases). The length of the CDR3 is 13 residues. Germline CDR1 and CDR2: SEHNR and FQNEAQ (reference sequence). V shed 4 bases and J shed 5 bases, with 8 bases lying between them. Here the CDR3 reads CASSSSGNEKLFF. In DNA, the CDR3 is TGTGCCAGCAGCTCCTCAGGGAATGAAAAACTGTTTTTT.

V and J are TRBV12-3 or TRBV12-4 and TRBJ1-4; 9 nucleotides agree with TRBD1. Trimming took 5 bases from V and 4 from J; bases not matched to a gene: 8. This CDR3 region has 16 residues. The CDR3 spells CASSETGTGLNEKLFF. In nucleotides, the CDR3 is TGTGCCAGCAGTGAAACCGGGACAGGGCTTAATGAAAAACTGTTTTTT.

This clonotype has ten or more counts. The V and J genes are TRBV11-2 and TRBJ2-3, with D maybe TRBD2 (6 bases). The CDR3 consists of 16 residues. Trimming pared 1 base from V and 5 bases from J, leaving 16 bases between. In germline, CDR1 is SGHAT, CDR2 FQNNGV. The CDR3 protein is CASSLGVSGLRDTQYF. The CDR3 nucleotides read TGTGCCAGCAGCTTAGGGGTCAGCGGGCTCCGAGATACGCAGTATTTT.

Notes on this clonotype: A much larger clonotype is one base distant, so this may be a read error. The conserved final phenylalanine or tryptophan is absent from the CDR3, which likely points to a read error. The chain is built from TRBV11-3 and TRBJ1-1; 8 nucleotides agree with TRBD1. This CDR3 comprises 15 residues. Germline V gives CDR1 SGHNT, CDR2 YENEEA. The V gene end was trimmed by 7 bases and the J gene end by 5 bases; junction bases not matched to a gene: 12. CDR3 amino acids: CASNPPGQGLTEAFL. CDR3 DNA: TGTGCCAGCAACCCGCCCGGACAGGGCCTGACTGAAGCTTTCCTT.

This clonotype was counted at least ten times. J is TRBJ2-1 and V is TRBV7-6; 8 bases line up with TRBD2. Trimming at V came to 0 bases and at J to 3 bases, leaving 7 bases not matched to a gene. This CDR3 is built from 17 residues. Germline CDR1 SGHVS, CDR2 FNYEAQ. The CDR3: CASSLARGGDDYNEQFF. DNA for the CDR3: TGTGCCAGCAGCTTAGCCCGGGGGGGGGACGACTACAATGAGCAGTTCTTC.

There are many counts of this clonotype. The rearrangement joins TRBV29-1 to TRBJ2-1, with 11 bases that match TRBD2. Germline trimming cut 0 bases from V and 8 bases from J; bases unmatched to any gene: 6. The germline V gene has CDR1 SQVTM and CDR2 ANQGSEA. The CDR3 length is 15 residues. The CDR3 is CSVEDLTSGSHEQFF. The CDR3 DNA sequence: TGCAGCGTTGAAGATCTAACTAGCGGGAGTCATGAGCAGTTCTTC.

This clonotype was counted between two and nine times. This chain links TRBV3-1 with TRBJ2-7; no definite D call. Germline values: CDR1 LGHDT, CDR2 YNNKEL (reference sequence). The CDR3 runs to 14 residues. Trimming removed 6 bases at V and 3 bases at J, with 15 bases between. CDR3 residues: CASRPQRPSYEQYF. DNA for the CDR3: TGTGCCAGCAGACCACAGAGACCGAGCTACGAGCAGTACTTC.

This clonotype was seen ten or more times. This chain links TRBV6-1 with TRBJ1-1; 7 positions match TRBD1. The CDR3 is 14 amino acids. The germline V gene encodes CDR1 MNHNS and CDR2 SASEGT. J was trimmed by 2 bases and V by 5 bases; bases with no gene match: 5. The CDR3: CASSPWTGNTEAFF. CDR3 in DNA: TGTGCCAGCAGTCCATGGACAGGAAACACTGAAGCTTTCTTT.

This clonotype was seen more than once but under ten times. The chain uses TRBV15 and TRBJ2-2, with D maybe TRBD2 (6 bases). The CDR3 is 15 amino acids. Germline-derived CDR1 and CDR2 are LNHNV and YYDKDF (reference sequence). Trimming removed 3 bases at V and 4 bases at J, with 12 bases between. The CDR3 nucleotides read TGTGCCACCAGCAGTGAGGACTACTTCACCGGGGAGCTGTTTTTT. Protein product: CATSSEDYFTGELFF. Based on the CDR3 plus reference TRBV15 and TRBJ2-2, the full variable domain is DAMVIQNPRYQVTQFGKPVTLSCSQTLNHNVMYWYQQKSSQAPKLLFHYYDKDFNNEADTPDNFQSRRPNTSFCFLDIRSPGLGDTAMYLCATSSEDYFTGELFFGEGSRLTVL.

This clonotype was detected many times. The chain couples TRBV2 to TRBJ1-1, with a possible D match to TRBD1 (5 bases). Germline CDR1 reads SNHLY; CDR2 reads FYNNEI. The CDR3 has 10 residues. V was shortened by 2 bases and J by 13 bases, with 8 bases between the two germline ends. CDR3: CASSEWDGFF. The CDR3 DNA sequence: TGTGCCAGCAGTGAATGGGACGGTTTCTTT.

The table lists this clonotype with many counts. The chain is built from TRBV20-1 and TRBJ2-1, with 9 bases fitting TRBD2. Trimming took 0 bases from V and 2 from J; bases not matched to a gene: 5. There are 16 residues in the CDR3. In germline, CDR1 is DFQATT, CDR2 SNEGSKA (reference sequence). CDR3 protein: CSARDLLAGPYNEQFF. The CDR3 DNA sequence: TGCAGTGCTAGAGATTTACTAGCGGGTCCCTACAATGAGCAGTTCTTC.

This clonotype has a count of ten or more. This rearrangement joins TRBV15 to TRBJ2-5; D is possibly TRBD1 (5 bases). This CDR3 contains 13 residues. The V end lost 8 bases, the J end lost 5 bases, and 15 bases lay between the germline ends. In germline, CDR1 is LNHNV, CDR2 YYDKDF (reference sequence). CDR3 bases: TGTGCCACCCGGACACCGATTCGGGAGACCCAGTACTTC. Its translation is CATRTPIRETQYF. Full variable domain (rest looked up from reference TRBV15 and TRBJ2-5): DAMVIQNPRYQVTQFGKPVTLSCSQTLNHNVMYWYQQKSSQAPKLLFHYYDKDFNNEADTPDNFQSRRPNTSFCFLDIRSPGLGDTAMYLCATRTPIRETQYFGPGTRLLVL.

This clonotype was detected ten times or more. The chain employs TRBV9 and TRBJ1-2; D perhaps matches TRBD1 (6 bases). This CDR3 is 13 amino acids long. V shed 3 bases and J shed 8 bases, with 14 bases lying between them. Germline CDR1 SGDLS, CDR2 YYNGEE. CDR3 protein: CASSGGGGDGYTF. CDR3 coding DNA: TGTGCCAGCAGCGGAGGGGGGGGAGACGGCTACACCTTC.

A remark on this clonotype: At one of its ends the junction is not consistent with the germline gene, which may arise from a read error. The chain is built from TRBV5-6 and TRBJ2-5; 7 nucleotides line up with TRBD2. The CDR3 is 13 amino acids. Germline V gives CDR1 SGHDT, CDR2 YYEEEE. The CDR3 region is CAGSLGGEETQYF. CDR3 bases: TGTGCCGGCAGCTTGGGAGGGGAAGAGACCCAGTACTTC.

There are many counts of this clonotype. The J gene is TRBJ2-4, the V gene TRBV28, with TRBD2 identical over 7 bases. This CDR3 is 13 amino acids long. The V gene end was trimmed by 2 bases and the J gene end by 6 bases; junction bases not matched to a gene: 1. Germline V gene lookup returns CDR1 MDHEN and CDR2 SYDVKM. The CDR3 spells CASSLGGGNIQYF. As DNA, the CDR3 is TGTGCCAGCAGTTTAGGGGGGGGAAACATTCAGTACTTC. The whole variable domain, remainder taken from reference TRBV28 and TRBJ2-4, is DVKVTQSSRYLVKRTGEKVFLECVQDMDHENMFWYRQDPGLGLRLIYFSYDVKMKEKGDIPEGYSVSREKKERFSLILESASTNQTSMYLCASSLGGGNIQYFGAGTRLSVL.

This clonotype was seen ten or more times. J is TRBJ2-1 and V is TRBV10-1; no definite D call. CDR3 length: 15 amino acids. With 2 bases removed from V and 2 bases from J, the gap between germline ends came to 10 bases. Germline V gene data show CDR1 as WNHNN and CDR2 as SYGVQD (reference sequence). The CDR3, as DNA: TGCGCCAGCAGTGAGAAGACAAGGGCCTACAATGAGCAGTTCTTC. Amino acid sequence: CASSEKTRAYNEQFF.

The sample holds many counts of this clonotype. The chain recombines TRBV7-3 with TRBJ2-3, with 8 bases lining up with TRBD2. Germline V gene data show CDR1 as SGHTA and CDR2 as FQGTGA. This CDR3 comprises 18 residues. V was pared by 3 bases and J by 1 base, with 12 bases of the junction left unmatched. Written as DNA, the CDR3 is TGTGCCAGCAGCTTCAAGGGGGTGTCGCGGGGGGGCACAGATACGCAGTATTTT. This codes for CASSFKGVSRGGTDTQYF. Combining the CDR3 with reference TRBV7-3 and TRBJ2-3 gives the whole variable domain GAGVSQTPSNKVTEKGKYVELRCDPISGHTALYWYRQSLGQGPEFLIYFQGTGAADDSGLPNDRFFAVRPEGSVSTLKIQRTERGDSAVYLCASSFKGVSRGGTDTQYFGPGTRLTVL.